The 30 T cell receptor beta chains below come from one sample, sequenced in a study of CD4 T cells in relation to SARS-CoV-2 and coronaviruses. Here immunoSEQ multiplex PCR was the method, and the copy in TCRdb shows in-frame clones only, minus some. Seen here are 35,000 to 40,000 clones, 70% to 90% observed once, and the top ten hold approximately 3%. Source material: memory CD4+ T cells from PBMCs. Receptors originate from an adult with COVID-19.

The J gene is TRBJ2-1, the V gene TRBV2; TRBD2 might be the D (5 bases). Trimming took off 7 bases at V and 9 bases at J, with 22 bases between the two ends. Per the germline V gene, CDR1 is SNHLY and CDR2 is FYNNEI. The CDR3 loop spans 15 amino acids. The CDR3 loop is CASIGTSGMVGEQFF. Here the CDR3 DNA reads TGTGCCAGCATCGGAACGTCCGGGATGGTCGGTGAGCAGTTCTTC.

In regard to this clone: Its ends do not fully match the called genes, so a read error is possible. The rearrangement uses TRBV7-3 and TRBJ1-2; 10 bases fit TRBD1. The length of the CDR3 is 15 residues. The germline gives CDR1 SGHTA, CDR2 FQGTGA. The DNA for the CDR3 is TGTGCCAGCAGCCTAACTGTGACAGGGGGCGATGGCTACACCTTC. Translated: CASSLTVTGGDGYTF. The variable domain in full, completed from reference TRBV7-3 and TRBJ1-2, reads GAGVSQTPSNKVTEKGKYVELRCDPISGHTALYWYRQSLGQGPEFLIYFQGTGAADDSGLPNDRFFAVRPEGSVSTLKIQRTERGDSAVYLCASSLTVTGGDGYTFGSGTRLTVV.

V is TRBV7-8 and J is TRBJ2-7; D remains ambiguous. CDR1 SGHVS and CDR2 FQNEAQ come from the germline V gene. The CDR3 loop spans 16 amino acids. V shed 1 base and J shed 0 bases, with 13 bases lying between them. The CDR3 DNA is TGTGCCAGCAGCTTAGGTAACACAGTTTACTCCTACGAGCAGTACTTC. Amino acid sequence: CASSLGNTVYSYEQYF.

This clone was picked up a small number of times. In nucleotides, the CDR3 is TGTGCCAGCAGCTTGGTGAGGACTGAAGCTTTCTTT. Amino acids: CASSLVRTEAFF. V and J are TRBV5-8 and TRBJ1-1; no firm D call. CDR1 is SGHTS, CDR2 YDEGEE, per germline. Trimming cost V 0 bases and J 5 bases, with 5 bases left between them. The CDR3 has 12 amino acids.

The rearrangement uses TRBV5-1 and TRBJ2-3; 15 nucleotides agree with TRBD2. Germline CDR1 and CDR2: SGHRS and YFSETQ. V trimming: 5 bases; J trimming: 4 bases; junction bases outside the gene matches: 14. The CDR3 contains 19 residues. DNA for the CDR3: TGCGCCAGCAGTGAAGCCTGGACTAGCGGGAGGGCCAGGTCAGATACGCAGTATTTT. It codes for CASSEAWTSGRARSDTQYF.

The chain couples TRBV5-6 to TRBJ2-1, with 12 bases aligning to TRBD2. J gave up 10 bases and V 2 bases, and 7 bases lay outside the gene matches. The length of the CDR3 is 15 residues. Germline V lookup: CDR1 SGHDT, CDR2 YYEEEE. This chain's CDR3 is CASSFLAGGPEEQFF. The CDR3 region has the DNA TGTGCCAGCAGCTTCCTAGCGGGAGGGCCTGAAGAGCAGTTCTTC.

This chain connects TRBV5-4 to TRBJ2-1; D is undetermined. The CDR3 has 15 amino acids. Germline V gene data show CDR1 as SGHNT and CDR2 as YYREEE (reference sequence). Trimming took off 2 bases at V and 6 bases at J, with 15 bases between the two ends. DNA for the CDR3: TGTGCCAGCAGCTTACCTCCCATCATCGGCAATGAGCAGTTCTTC. Its protein is CASSLPPIIGNEQFF.

This clone was seen just once. The chain carries TRBV6-5 and TRBJ1-5; the D is unclear. Deletions cut 0 bases from V and 3 bases from J, with 9 bases between. Germline CDR1 MNHEY, CDR2 SVGAGI. The CDR3 loop spans 15 amino acids. The CDR3 DNA reads TGTGCCAGCAGTTACTCCCGCACCACCAATCAGCCCCAGCATTTT. Its translation is CASSYSRTTNQPQHF.

The CDR3 spells CAISPQGNTEAFF. CDR3 coding DNA: TGTGCCATCAGTCCCCAAGGGAACACTGAAGCTTTCTTT. The chain uses TRBV10-3 and TRBJ1-1; D is undetermined. The CDR3 contains 13 residues. Germline CDR1 and CDR2: ENHRY and SYGVKD. Trimming removed 5 bases from V and 1 base from J, with 8 bases in between.

This chain links TRBV2 with TRBJ2-7; perhaps TRBD2 as D (5 bases). Trimming removed 4 bases at V and 6 bases at J, with 13 bases between. This CDR3 contains 13 residues. The germline V gene has CDR1 SNHLY and CDR2 FYNNEI. The CDR3 sequence: CASSGSEAGEQYF. CDR3 bases: TGTGCCAGCAGTGGCTCTGAGGCGGGCGAGCAGTACTTC. The variable domain in full, with the rest retrieved from reference TRBV2 and TRBJ2-7, is EPEVTQTPSHQVTQMGQEVILRCVPISNHLYFYWYRQILGQKVEFLVSFYNNEISEKSEIFDDQFSVERPDGSNFTLKIRSTKLEDSAMYFCASSGSEAGEQYFGPGTRLTVT.

V gene TRBV6-1 combines with J gene TRBJ2-7; the D gene is possibly TRBD2 (5 bases). The CDR3 is 13 residues long. Germline V gene sequence: CDR1 MNHNS, CDR2 SASEGT. The ends were cut back, 2 bases at V and 2 bases at J, with 7 bases in the middle. CDR3 nucleotide sequence: TGTGCCAGCAGTGAATGGAGGACCTACGAGCAGTACTTC. Translated: CASSEWRTYEQYF.

The chain employs TRBV5-6 and TRBJ2-3; D is perhaps TRBD2 (5 bases). Germline loops: CDR1 SGHDT, CDR2 YYEEEE. V lost 0 bases, J lost 2 bases, and 7 bases lay in between. This CDR3 contains 14 residues. CDR3 loop: CASSLGGHTDTQYF. Written as DNA, the CDR3 is TGTGCCAGCAGCTTGGGAGGGCACACAGATACGCAGTATTTT.

CDR3 loop: CASSPRQGFNEQFF. The CDR3 bases are TGTGCCAGCAGTCCACGACAGGGATTCAATGAGCAGTTCTTC. J is TRBJ2-1 and V is TRBV5-4; TRBD1 matches 7 bases. The V segment lost 5 bases and the J segment 6 bases; nucleotides outside the gene matches: 8. The germline V gene encodes CDR1 SGHNT and CDR2 YYREEE (reference sequence). The CDR3 contains 14 residues.

Notes on this clone: A junction boundary mismatches the germline segment, possibly from a read error. The V call is TRBV7-7, the J call TRBJ2-3; D tentatively fits TRBD1 or TRBD2 (5 bases each). This CDR3 comprises 15 residues. Germline CDR1 is SSHAT and CDR2 is FNYEAQ (reference sequence). Here the CDR3 reads CASSPGLAGADTQYF. As DNA, the CDR3 is TGTGCTAGCAGCCCGGGGCTGGCGGGCGCAGATACGCAGTATTTT.

The chain recombines TRBV15 with TRBJ2-5, with D uncertain. The CDR3 has 11 residues. Trimming left V 1 base short and J 5 bases short, with 2 bases between. Germline loops: CDR1 LNHNV, CDR2 YYDKDF (reference sequence). The CDR3 DNA reads TGTGCCACCAGCAGAGGGGAGACCCAGTACTTC. Amino acid sequence: CATSRGETQYF.

The genes are TRBV9 and TRBJ2-5; 11 nucleotides match TRBD2. The ends lost 8 bases at V and 4 bases at J; junction bases unmatched: 10. Germline assignment: CDR1 SGDLS and CDR2 YYNGEE. The CDR3 contains 15 residues. In DNA, the CDR3 is TGTGCCAGGGGGTACTGGACTAGCGGGTCAGAGACCCAGTACTTC. As protein: CARGYWTSGSETQYF. The full variable domain, its missing parts supplied by reference TRBV9 and TRBJ2-5, is DSGVTQTPKHLITATGQRVTLRCSPRSGDLSVYWYQQSLDQGLQFLIQYYNGEERAKGNILERFSAQQFPDLHSELNLSSLELGDSALYFCARGYWTSGSETQYFGPGTRLLVL.

This chain uses TRBV9 with TRBJ2-7, with TRBD2 matching over 9 bases. The germline V gene has CDR1 SGDLS and CDR2 YYNGEE. Trimming at V came to 0 bases and at J to 3 bases, leaving 4 bases not matched to a gene. The CDR3 extends over 15 amino acids. In DNA, the CDR3 is TGTGCCAGCAGCGTAGATAGCGGGAGAGGCTACGAGCAGTACTTC. It codes for CASSVDSGRGYEQYF.

The V gene is TRBV7-9, the J gene TRBJ2-3; weak D call: TRBD2 (6 bases). The CDR3 has 13 residues. Germline V gives CDR1 SEHNR, CDR2 FQNEAQ (reference sequence). V was cut by 3 bases and J by 3 bases, with 7 bases left in between. The CDR3 DNA reads as TGTGCCAGCAGCTTGGGGGGAACAGATACGCAGTATTTT. This gives the protein CASSLGGTDTQYF.

The CDR3, as DNA: TGTGCCAGCAGTTGGGTCCCGAACACTGAAGCTTTCTTT. This codes for CASSWVPNTEAFF. This chain uses TRBV6-5 with TRBJ1-1; the D is unclear. Per germline, CDR1 MNHEY and CDR2 SVGAGI. The CDR3 runs to 13 residues. Trimming removed 4 bases from V and 1 base from J, with 7 bases in between.

The chain is built from TRBV7-9 and TRBJ2-1, with a tentative D call TRBD2 (5 bases). The CDR3 consists of 12 residues. Germline CDR1 is SEHNR and CDR2 is FQNEAQ (reference sequence). Trimming pared 1 base from V and 10 bases from J, leaving 8 bases between. CDR3 nucleotide sequence: TGTGCCAGCAGCTTAGTGCGGAGGGAGCAGTTCTTC. Translating gives CASSLVRREQFF.

This clone was counted a few times. The chain recombines TRBV29-1 with TRBJ1-2, with D perhaps matching TRBD1 (5 bases). Trimming took off 7 bases at V and 6 bases at J, with 9 bases between the two ends. Germline assignment: CDR1 SQVTM and CDR2 ANQGSEA. The CDR3 length is 10 residues. CDR3 nucleotide sequence: TGCAGCGCAGGGACGGATGGCTACACCTTC. The encoded protein is CSAGTDGYTF.

This clone showed up just once. J is TRBJ2-7 and V is TRBV20-1; TRBD1 is a possible D gene (7 bases). V shed 7 bases and J shed 7 bases, with 14 bases lying between them. Germline CDR1 reads DFQATT; CDR2 reads SNEGSKA (reference sequence). This CDR3 spans 11 amino acids. DNA for the CDR3: TGCAGTGGCGCCAGGGGGGAAGAGCAGTACTTC. The encoded protein is CSGARGEEQYF.

The chain links TRBV6-5 to TRBJ2-7; tentative D call: TRBD2 (5 bases). The germline V gene encodes CDR1 MNHEY and CDR2 SVGAGI. V shed 2 bases and J shed 0 bases, with 11 bases lying between them. The CDR3 covers 15 residues. The CDR3 DNA is TGTGCCAGCAGTTACGATCTAGCTCGCTCCTACGAGCAGTACTTC. This encodes CASSYDLARSYEQYF.

The J gene is TRBJ2-1, the V gene TRBV4-1; maybe TRBD2 (5 bases). Germline CDR1 is MGHRA and CDR2 is YSYEKL. The CDR3 is 16 amino acids. Trimming stripped 1 base from V and 0 bases from J, with 10 bases between. CDR3 in DNA: TGCGCCAGCAGCCAAGGGACTCGGAGCTCCTACAATGAGCAGTTCTTC. This codes for CASSQGTRSSYNEQFF.

The V gene is TRBV6-2 or TRBV6-3, the J gene TRBJ2-7; 7 bases line up with TRBD2. V shed 2 bases, J shed 4 bases, and the junction held 8 bases outside the gene matches. The CDR3 totals 15 residues. Germline values: CDR1 MNHEY, CDR2 SVGEGT. The CDR3 DNA reads TGTGCCAGCAGTTACGGCGGGAGTGTTATGTACGAGCAGTACTTC. It encodes CASSYGGSVMYEQYF.

In the case of this clone: Other nucleotide sequences from this sample produce the same CDR3. The rearrangement links TRBV7-2 to TRBJ2-1, with TRBD2 matching over 7 bases. Germline V CDR1 and CDR2: SGHTA, FQGNSA. The junction had 6 bases not matched to a gene; V was cut back by 3 bases and J by 7 bases. The CDR3 consists of 14 residues. The CDR3 region is CASSFRGGLNEQFF. The CDR3 DNA sequence: TGTGCCAGCAGCTTTCGGGGAGGGTTGAATGAGCAGTTCTTC.

V usage is TRBV27 and J usage is TRBJ2-4, with 11 nucleotides matching TRBD2. Germline CDR1 MNHEY, CDR2 SMNVEV (reference sequence). Losses at the gene ends were 5 bases for V and 3 bases for J; bases not matched to a gene: 6. The CDR3 loop spans 16 amino acids. In DNA, the CDR3 is TGTGCCAGCAGTGGGCTAGCGGGAGGTGGCAAAAACATTCAGTACTTC. Protein product: CASSGLAGGGKNIQYF.

The chain links TRBV6-4 to TRBJ2-1; TRBD2 matches at 11 bases. Germline loops: CDR1 MRHNA, CDR2 SNTAGT. Trimming removed 7 bases from V and 8 bases from J; junction bases left unmatched: 16. CDR3 size: 17 residues. The CDR3 spells CASTVLAGGGLNDEQFF. CDR3 coding DNA: TGTGCCAGCACTGTGCTAGCGGGAGGCGGTTTAAACGATGAGCAGTTCTTC.

The chain links TRBV7-2 to TRBJ1-6, with 9 positions matching TRBD1. Germline V gives CDR1 SGHTA, CDR2 FQGNSA. This CDR3 contains 15 residues. Trimming removed 5 bases from V and 9 bases from J; junction bases left unmatched: 8. This chain's CDR3 is CASSTGQGRRSPLHF. CDR3 DNA sequence: TGTGCCAGCAGCACGGGACAGGGAAGACGTTCACCCCTCCACTTT.

The chain uses TRBV19 and TRBJ1-1; TRBD1 is a possible D gene (6 bases). CDR3 length: 15 residues. The germline gives CDR1 LNHDA, CDR2 SQIVND (reference sequence). V lost 5 bases to trimming and J lost 0 bases, with 13 bases between them. The CDR3 loop reads CASSFQDSMNTEAFF. In nucleotides, the CDR3 is TGTGCCAGTAGTTTTCAGGACAGCATGAACACTGAAGCTTTCTTT.